Listed here are 16 T cell receptor beta chains from one sample, sequenced in a study of breast tumors, draining lymph nodes, adjacent tissues. The lymph nodes were axillary draining lymph nodes from breast cancer patients. One entry per CDR3 protein results from TCRdb running MiXCR on the multiplex PCR reads. The sample holds roughly 80,000 distinct CDR3 sequences, roughly 19% seen once. Sequenced sample: axillary lymph node tissue. These TCRs come from a female donor with breast cancer. Some clones in this sample may be carry-over from other donors' samples.

Regarding this clonotype: A much larger clone lies a single base off, so this may be a read error. The rearrangement uses TRBV3-1 and TRBJ2-7; no reliable D call. CDR1 is LGHDT, CDR2 YNNKEL, per germline (reference sequence). The CDR3 has 13 amino acids. The CDR3 sequence: CASSQVGSYVQYF. As DNA, the CDR3 is TGTGCCAGCAGCCAAGTGGGCAGCTACGTGCAGTACTTC.

In its sample, this clonotype was seen many times. CDR3: CASSPGGLGTDTQYF. The DNA of the CDR3 is TGTGCCAGCAGTCCCGGCGGACTAGGCACAGATACGCAGTATTTT. The V call is TRBV6-6, the J call TRBJ2-3; TRBD2 matches 7 bases. With 5 bases clipped from V and 1 base from J, the junction kept 6 bases outside the gene matches. The germline V gene encodes CDR1 MNHNY and CDR2 SVGAGI (reference sequence). There are 15 residues in the CDR3.

This clonotype was seen many times. V is TRBV9 and J is TRBJ1-5, with 8 bases that match TRBD1. Germline trimming cut 4 bases from V and 5 bases from J; bases unmatched to any gene: 8. CDR3 length: 15 amino acids. CDR1 and CDR2 (germline): SGDLS, YYNGEE. The CDR3 sequence is CASSKMDREDQPQHF. CDR3 sequence (DNA): TGTGCCAGCAGCAAAATGGACAGGGAAGATCAGCCCCAGCATTTT.

Many counts were recorded for this clonotype. The CDR3 reads CAGGGGLAGSTGELFF. In nucleotides, the CDR3 is TGTGCCGGCGGGGGGGGACTAGCGGGAAGCACCGGGGAGCTGTTTTTT. The chain combines TRBV7-8 with TRBJ2-2, with TRBD2 identical over 13 bases. The germline gives CDR1 SGHVS, CDR2 FQNEAQ. The CDR3 contains 16 residues. The V gene end was trimmed by 11 bases and the J gene end by 4 bases; junction bases not matched to a gene: 10.

Many counts were recorded for this clonotype. This chain connects TRBV6-4 to TRBJ2-7, with D hard to call. This CDR3 is 12 amino acids long. Trimming took off 6 bases at V and 4 bases at J, with 10 bases between the two ends. Looked up from germline, CDR1 is MRHNA and CDR2 is SNTAGT. As DNA, the CDR3 is TGTGCCAGCAGCTGTGACCATTACGAGCAGTACTTC. It yields the protein CASSCDHYEQYF.

This clonotype was seen ten or more times. The chain carries TRBV5-1 and TRBJ1-4, with 7 bases that match TRBD1. Germline-derived CDR1 and CDR2 are SGHRS and YFSETQ. V was clipped by 1 base and J by 9 bases; unmatched bases: 6. This CDR3 has 14 amino acids. CDR3 nucleotides: TGCGCCAGCAGCTTGCCAGGGGGAGACAAAAAACTGTTTTTT. Amino acid sequence: CASSLPGGDKKLFF.

This clonotype showed up many times. J is TRBJ2-5 and V is TRBV5-6, with D possibly matching TRBD2 (5 bases). The CDR3 consists of 14 residues. The V end was cut by 3 bases, the J end by 5 bases, with 14 bases between. Per the germline V gene, CDR1 is SGHDT and CDR2 is YYEEEE. This chain's CDR3 is CASSSRKRAETQYF. CDR3 DNA sequence: TGTGCCAGCAGCTCCCGCAAGAGGGCGGAGACCCAGTACTTC. The variable domain in full, completed from reference TRBV5-6 and TRBJ2-5, reads DAGVTQSPTHLIKTRGQQVTLRCSPKSGHDTVSWYQQALGQGPQFIFQYYEEEERQRGNFPDRFSGHQFPNYSSELNVNALLLGDSALYLCASSSRKRAETQYFGPGTRLLVL.

This clonotype was picked up many times. V is TRBV14 and J is TRBJ2-3; D is perhaps TRBD1 or TRBD2 (5 bases each). The germline V and J ends were trimmed by 2 bases and 1 base, with 13 bases remaining between them. Germline CDR1 reads SGHDN; CDR2 reads FVKESK. The CDR3 is 16 amino acids. In DNA form, the CDR3 reads TGTGCCAGCAGCCAAATGCCGGGACGGCGCACAGATACGCAGTATTTT. This sequence encodes CASSQMPGRRTDTQYF. The variable domain in full, with the rest retrieved from reference TRBV14 and TRBJ2-3, is EAGVTQFPSHSVIEKGQTVTLRCDPISGHDNLYWYRRVMGKEIKFLLHFVKESKQDESGMPNNRFLAERTGGTYSTLKVQPAELEDSGVYFCASSQMPGRRTDTQYFGPGTRLTVL.

In its sample, this clonotype was seen many times. V gene TRBV11-3 combines with J gene TRBJ2-1; the D is unclear. CDR3 size: 12 residues. CDR1 and CDR2 (germline): SGHNT, YENEEA. V dropped 1 base and J dropped 10 bases, with 8 bases sitting between them. DNA for the CDR3: TGTGCCAGCAGCTTAGTCCTAGGGGAGCAGTTCTTC. It specifies CASSLVLGEQFF.

Worth noting for this clonotype: A much bigger clone sits one base away, suggesting this may be a read error. This chain joins TRBV7-2 and TRBJ1-5, with D possibly being TRBD1 (5 bases). CDR3 size: 15 residues. Trimming cost V 5 bases and J 0 bases, with 11 bases left between them. Per germline, CDR1 SGHTA and CDR2 FQGNSA. CDR3 amino acids: CASSLQAHSNQPQHF. DNA for the CDR3: TGTGCCAGCAGCCTACAGGCTCATAGCAATCAGCCCCAGCATTTT.

This clonotype has ten or more counts. This chain uses TRBV5-1 with TRBJ2-2, with 11 bases aligning to TRBD2. CDR1 is SGHRS and CDR2 is YFSETQ in the germline V gene. Unmatched junction bases numbered 3, after V lost 3 bases and J lost 2 bases. The CDR3 is 16 amino acids. CDR3: CASSSLAGGNTGELFF. In DNA form, the CDR3 reads TGCGCCAGCAGCTCCCTAGCGGGAGGAAACACCGGGGAGCTGTTTTTT.

At least ten counts were recorded for this clonotype. The rearrangement uses TRBV5-1 and TRBJ2-1; D gene unclear. The CDR3 covers 18 residues. The germline V and J ends were trimmed by 2 bases and 5 bases, with 23 bases remaining between them. Germline assignment: CDR1 SGHRS and CDR2 YFSETQ. CDR3 loop: CASSFLLASTGVHNEQFF. In nucleotides, the CDR3 is TGCGCCAGCAGCTTTCTTTTAGCCTCCACCGGAGTTCACAATGAGCAGTTCTTC.

This clonotype was detected ten times or more. The V gene is TRBV11-2, the J gene TRBJ2-7, with 13 bases that match TRBD2. This CDR3 has 19 amino acids. Losses at the gene ends were 1 base for V and 2 bases for J; bases not matched to a gene: 11. CDR1 is SGHAT, CDR2 FQNNGV, per germline. The CDR3 coding sequence is TGTGCCAGCAGCTTAGCTCGGACTAGCGGGAGTGCCTACGCCTACGAGCAGTACTTC. It encodes CASSLARTSGSAYAYEQYF.

As regards this clonotype: With a much larger clone just one base away, this may be a read error. The chain has TRBV28 and TRBJ1-6; no clear D gene. Germline loops: CDR1 MDHEN, CDR2 SYDVKM. The CDR3 consists of 12 residues. The CDR3 nucleotides read TGTGCCAGCAGTAGAAGAAATTCACCCCTCCGCTTT. Translated, it gives CASSRRNSPLRF.

This clonotype was seen at least ten times. CDR3 DNA sequence: TGTGCCAGTAATAAGGCGGGGGGCTACAATGAGCAGTTCTTC. Amino acids: CASNKAGGYNEQFF. This chain joins TRBV19 and TRBJ2-1; 8 positions match TRBD2. V lost 7 bases and J lost 3; bases outside the gene matches: 5. Looked up from germline, CDR1 is LNHDA and CDR2 is SQIVND (reference sequence). CDR3 size: 14 residues. The full variable domain, with the rest looked up from reference TRBV19 and TRBJ2-1, is DGGITQSPKYLFRKEGQNVTLSCEQNLNHDAMYWYRQDPGQGLRLIYYSQIVNDFQKGDIAEGYSVSREKKESFPLTVTSAQKNPTAFYLCASNKAGGYNEQFFGPGTRLTVL.

Points on this clonotype: This may arise from a read error, as a much more abundant clone is one base away. This chain uses TRBV11-2 with TRBJ1-5; D unclear. CDR3 length: 13 residues. V dropped 7 bases and J dropped 7 bases, with 14 bases sitting between them. From germline, CDR1 is SGHAT and CDR2 FQNNGV. CDR3 in DNA: TGTGCCAGCAACCTTGTGGCGGGCCAGCCCCAGCATTTT. It is translated as CASNLVAGQPQHF.